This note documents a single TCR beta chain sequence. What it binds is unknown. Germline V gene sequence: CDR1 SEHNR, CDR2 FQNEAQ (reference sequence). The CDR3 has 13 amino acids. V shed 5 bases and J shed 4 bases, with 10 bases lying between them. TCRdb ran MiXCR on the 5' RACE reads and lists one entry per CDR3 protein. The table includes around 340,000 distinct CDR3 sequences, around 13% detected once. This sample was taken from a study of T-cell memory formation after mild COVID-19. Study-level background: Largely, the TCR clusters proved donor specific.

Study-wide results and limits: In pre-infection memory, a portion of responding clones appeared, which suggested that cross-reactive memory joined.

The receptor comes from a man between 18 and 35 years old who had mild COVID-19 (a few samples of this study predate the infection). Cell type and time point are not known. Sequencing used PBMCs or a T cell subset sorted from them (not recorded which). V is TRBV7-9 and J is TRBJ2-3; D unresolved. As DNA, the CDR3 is TGTGCCAGCAGCATCACACACTCAGATACGCAGTATTTT. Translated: CASSITHSDTQYF.